Listed below are T cell receptor beta chains from one sample, sequenced in a study of molecular identifiers for immune sequencing clone quantification. A single record per CDR3 protein comes from TCRdb applying MiXCR to the PCR reads. The sample lists around 54,000 distinct CDR3 sequences, approximately 25% occurring once. What was sequenced was naive CD8+ T cells from blood, with Jurkat cell RNA spiked in. The receptors stem from a human donor in good health. Some libraries in this study had Jurkat cell RNA spiked in. Both conserved end residues are part of each CDR3. The order of the fields is J gene, V gene, CDR3 protein.

>TRBJ2-3|TRBV30
CAWMWADTQYF
>TRBJ2-1|TRBV11-2
CASSLHLRDEQFF
>TRBJ2-7|TRBV7-9
CASSSPGGSYEQYF
>TRBJ2-3|TRBV27
CASSMSPPTRGVPHTQYF
>TRBJ1-1|TRBV7-9
CASSWKGGESAEAFF
>TRBJ2-3|TRBV5-1
CASSFLSVPSTDTQYF
>TRBJ2-7|TRBV7-2
CASSLIAGGRHEQYF
>TRBJ2-3|TRBV6-1
CASSADPSGNTDTQYF
>TRBJ2-1|TRBV4-1
CASSGLQGPRDEQFF
>TRBJ2-3|TRBV20-1
CSARDQGTSTDTQYF
>TRBJ2-5|TRBV19
CASSIFSEETQYF
>TRBJ1-1|TRBV5-1
CASSLVWTDQETDTEAFF
>TRBJ2-1|TRBV14
CASSQVGGLAASNEQFF